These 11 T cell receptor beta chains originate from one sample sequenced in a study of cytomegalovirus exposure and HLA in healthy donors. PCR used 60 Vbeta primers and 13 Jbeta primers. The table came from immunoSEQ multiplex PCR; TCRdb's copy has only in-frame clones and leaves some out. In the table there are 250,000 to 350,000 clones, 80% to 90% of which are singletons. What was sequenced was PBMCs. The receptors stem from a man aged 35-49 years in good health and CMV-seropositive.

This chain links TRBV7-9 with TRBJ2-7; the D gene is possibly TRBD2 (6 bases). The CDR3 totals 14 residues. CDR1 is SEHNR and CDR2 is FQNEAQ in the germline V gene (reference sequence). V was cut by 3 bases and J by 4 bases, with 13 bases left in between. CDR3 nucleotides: TGTGCCAGCAGCTTTCGGGAGAACCCTTACGAGCAGTACTTC. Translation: CASSFRENPYEQYF.

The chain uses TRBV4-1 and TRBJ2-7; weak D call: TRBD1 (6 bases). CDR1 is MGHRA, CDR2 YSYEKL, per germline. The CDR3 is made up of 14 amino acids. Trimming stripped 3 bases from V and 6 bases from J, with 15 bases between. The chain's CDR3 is CASSHPGRGGEQYF. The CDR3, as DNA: TGCGCCAGCAGCCACCCGGGGCGAGGGGGCGAGCAGTACTTC.

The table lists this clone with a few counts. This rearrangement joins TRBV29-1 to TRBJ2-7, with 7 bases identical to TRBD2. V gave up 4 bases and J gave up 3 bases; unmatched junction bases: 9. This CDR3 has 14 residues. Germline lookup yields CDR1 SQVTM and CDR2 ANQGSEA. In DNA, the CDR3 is TGCAGCGTTGGGACCGGGACTACCGTCTACGAGCAGTACTTC. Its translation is CSVGTGTTVYEQYF.

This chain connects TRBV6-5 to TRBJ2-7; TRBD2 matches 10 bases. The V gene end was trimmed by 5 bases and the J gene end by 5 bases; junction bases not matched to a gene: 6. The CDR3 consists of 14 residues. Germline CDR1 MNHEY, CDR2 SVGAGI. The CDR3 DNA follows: TGTGCCAGCAGTAAGCCTAGCGGGAGCCACGAGCAGTACTTC. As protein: CASSKPSGSHEQYF.

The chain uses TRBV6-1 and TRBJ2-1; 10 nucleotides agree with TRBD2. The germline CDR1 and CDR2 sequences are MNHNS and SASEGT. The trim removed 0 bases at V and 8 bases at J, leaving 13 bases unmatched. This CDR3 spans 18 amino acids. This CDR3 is CASSEALRGAGGKDEQFF. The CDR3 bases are TGTGCCAGCAGTGAAGCGCTTCGGGGAGCGGGAGGGAAGGATGAGCAGTTCTTC.

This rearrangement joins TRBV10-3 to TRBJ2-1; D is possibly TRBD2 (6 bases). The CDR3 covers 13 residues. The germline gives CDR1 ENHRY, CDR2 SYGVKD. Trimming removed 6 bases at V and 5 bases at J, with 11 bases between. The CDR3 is CAISRTGDNEQFF. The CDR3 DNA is TGTGCCATCAGCCGGACGGGGGACAATGAGCAGTTCTTC.

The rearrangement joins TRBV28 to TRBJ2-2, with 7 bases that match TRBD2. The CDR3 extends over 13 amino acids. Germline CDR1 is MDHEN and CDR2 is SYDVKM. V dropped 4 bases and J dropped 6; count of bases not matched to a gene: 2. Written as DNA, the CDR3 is TGTGCCAGCAGTTGGGGGGGGTCCGGGGAGCTGTTTTTT. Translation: CASSWGGSGELFF.

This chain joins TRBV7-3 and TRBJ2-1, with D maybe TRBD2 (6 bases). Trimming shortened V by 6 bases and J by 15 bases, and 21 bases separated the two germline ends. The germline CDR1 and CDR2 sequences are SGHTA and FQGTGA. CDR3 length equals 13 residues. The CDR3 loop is CASSLDGVTSLFF. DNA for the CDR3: TGTGCCAGCAGTCTCGATGGGGTGACTAGTCTGTTCTTC.

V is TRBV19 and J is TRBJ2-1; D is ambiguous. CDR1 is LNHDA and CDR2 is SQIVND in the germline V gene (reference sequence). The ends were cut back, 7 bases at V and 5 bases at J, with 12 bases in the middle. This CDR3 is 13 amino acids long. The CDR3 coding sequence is TGTGCCAGTACCCTAAGCCGGGACAATGAGCAGTTCTTC. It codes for CASTLSRDNEQFF.

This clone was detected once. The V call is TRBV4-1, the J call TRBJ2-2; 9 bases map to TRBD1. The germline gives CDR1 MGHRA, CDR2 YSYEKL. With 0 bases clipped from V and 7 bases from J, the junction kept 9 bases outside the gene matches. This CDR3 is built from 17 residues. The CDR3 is CASSQDGGTGFSGELFF. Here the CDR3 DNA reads TGCGCCAGCAGCCAAGATGGCGGGACAGGGTTTAGCGGGGAGCTGTTTTTT.

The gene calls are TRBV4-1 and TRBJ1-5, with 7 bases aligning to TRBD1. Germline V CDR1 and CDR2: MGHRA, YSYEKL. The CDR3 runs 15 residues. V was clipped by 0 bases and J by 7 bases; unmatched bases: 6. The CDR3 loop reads CASSQERGRNQPQHF. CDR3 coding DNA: TGCGCCAGCAGCCAAGAGAGGGGGCGAAACCAGCCCCAGCATTTT.